This T cell receptor beta chain appears in the sequencing data of a study of blood T cell repertoires in COVID-19. The CDR3 loop spans 17 amino acids. Germline V gene sequence: CDR1 MNHEY, CDR2 SMNVEV (reference sequence). V was pared by 2 bases and J by 0 bases, with 13 bases between. Assay: immunoSEQ multiplex PCR; the TCRdb copy retains only in-frame clones and omits some. Of tens of thousands of clones in the sample, 70% to 90% are singletons; the top ten hold about 4.1%. The source of this sequence is a man older than 75 with active COVID-19. V usage is TRBV27 and J usage is TRBJ2-2; D ambiguous. The sequenced material came from peripheral blood. The CDR3 here is CASSLDPRHSNTGELFF. CDR3 in DNA: TGTGCCAGCAGTTTAGACCCGAGACATTCGAACACCGGGGAGCTGTTTTTT.